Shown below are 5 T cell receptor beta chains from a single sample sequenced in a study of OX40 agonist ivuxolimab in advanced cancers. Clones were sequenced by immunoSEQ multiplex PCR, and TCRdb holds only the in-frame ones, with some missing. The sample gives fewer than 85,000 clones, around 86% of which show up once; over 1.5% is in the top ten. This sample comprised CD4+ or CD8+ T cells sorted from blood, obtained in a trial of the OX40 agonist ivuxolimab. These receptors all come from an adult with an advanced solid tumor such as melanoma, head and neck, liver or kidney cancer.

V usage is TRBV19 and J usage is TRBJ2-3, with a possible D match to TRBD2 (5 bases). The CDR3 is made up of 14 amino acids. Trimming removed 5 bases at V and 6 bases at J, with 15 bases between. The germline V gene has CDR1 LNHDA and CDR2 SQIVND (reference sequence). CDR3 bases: TGTGCCAGTAGTCAGCTAGCCGTTGGGGATACGCAGTATTTT. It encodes CASSQLAVGDTQYF. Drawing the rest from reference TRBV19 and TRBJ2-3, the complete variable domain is DGGITQSPKYLFRKEGQNVTLSCEQNLNHDAMYWYRQDPGQGLRLIYYSQIVNDFQKGDIAEGYSVSREKKESFPLTVTSAQKNPTAFYLCASSQLAVGDTQYFGPGTRLTVL.

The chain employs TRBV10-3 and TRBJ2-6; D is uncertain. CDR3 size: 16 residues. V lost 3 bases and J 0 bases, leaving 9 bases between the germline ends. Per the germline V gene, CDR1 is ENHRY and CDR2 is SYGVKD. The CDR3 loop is CAISDAEYSGANVLTF. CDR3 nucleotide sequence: TGTGCCATCAGTGACGCAGAATACTCTGGGGCCAACGTCCTGACTTTC.

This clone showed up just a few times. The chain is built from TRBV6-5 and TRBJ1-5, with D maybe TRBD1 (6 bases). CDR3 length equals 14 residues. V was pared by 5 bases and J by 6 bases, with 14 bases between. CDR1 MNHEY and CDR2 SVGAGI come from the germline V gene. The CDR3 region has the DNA TGTGCCAGCAGTCCTACAGGGTTCGCTCAGCCCCAGCATTTT. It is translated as CASSPTGFAQPQHF.

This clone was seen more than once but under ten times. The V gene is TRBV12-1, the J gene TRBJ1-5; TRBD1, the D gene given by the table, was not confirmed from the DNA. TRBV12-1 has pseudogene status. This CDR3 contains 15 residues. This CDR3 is CASSLDRESNQPQHF. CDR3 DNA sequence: TGTGCCAGCAGCTTAGACAGGGAAAGCAATCAGCCCCAGCATTTT.

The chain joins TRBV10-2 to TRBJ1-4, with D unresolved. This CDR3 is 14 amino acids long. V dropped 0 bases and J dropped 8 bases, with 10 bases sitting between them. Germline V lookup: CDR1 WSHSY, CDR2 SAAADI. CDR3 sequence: CASSESAGNEKLFF. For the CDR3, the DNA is TGCGCCAGCAGTGAGTCGGCAGGAAACGAAAAACTGTTTTTT.